The rows below give T cell receptor beta chains drawn from one sample of a study of T cells after yellow fever vaccination. TCRdb re-derived calls from the 5' RACE reads in MiXCR, one entry per CDR3 protein. The sample has fewer than 400,000 distinct CDR3 sequences, roughly a tenth seen once. The specimen comprised CD4+ T cells sorted from PBMCs, sampled 45 days after the yellow fever booster vaccination. All receptors derive from a man between 18 and 35 years old who received the YFV17D yellow fever vaccine. Both conserved end residues are part of each CDR3. A D gene is named only where the DNA matches it firmly. Part of the rows lack a size; the others show once, few, many or a class for expanded clones.

DNA: TGTGCCTGGAGGGACAGCAATCAGCCCCAGCATTTT; CDR3: CAWRDSNQPQHF; size: few; J: TRBJ1-5; D: .; V: TRBV30
DNA: TGCAGCGTGGTAAGAGACAGGGACGAGCAGTACTTC; CDR3: CSVVRDRDEQYF; size: many; J: TRBJ2-7; D: TRBD1; V: TRBV29-1
DNA: TGCAGTGCCCCGAGGAAAGCGGGGGGGCAGCAGACCCAGTACTTC; CDR3: CSAPRKAGGQQTQYF; size: .; J: TRBJ2-5; D: TRBD2; V: TRBV20-1
DNA: TGTGCCAGCAGTTTGTGGTCTAGCGGCCCAGATACGCAGTATTTT; CDR3: CASSLWSSGPDTQYF; size: .; J: TRBJ2-3; D: TRBD2; V: TRBV12-3/TRBV12-4
DNA: TGTGCCAGCAGCGAGGGCCTCCAGGGCAACGAGCAGTTCTTC; CDR3: CASSEGLQGNEQFF; size: many; J: TRBJ2-1; D: .; V: TRBV11-2
DNA: TGTGCCAGCTCACTACGGACAGCCCAGAATTCACCCCTCCACTTT; CDR3: CASSLRTAQNSPLHF; size: few; J: TRBJ1-6; D: .; V: TRBV18
DNA: TGTGCCAGCAGTCCTTCTCCGGTCGAGAAACAGCCCCAGCATTTT; CDR3: CASSPSPVEKQPQHF; size: .; J: TRBJ1-5; D: .; V: TRBV6-2/TRBV6-3
DNA: TGCGCCAGCAGCCAAATCAGGGTCGGTGAGCAGTTCTTC; CDR3: CASSQIRVGEQFF; size: many; J: TRBJ2-1; D: .; V: TRBV4-3
DNA: TGCAGTGCCACTAGCGTGGGACCCTACAATGAGCAGTTCTTC; CDR3: CSATSVGPYNEQFF; size: few; J: TRBJ2-1; D: TRBD2; V: TRBV20-1
DNA: TGTGCCAGCAGCCCCCCCGGGACTAGCTGGTCCAATGAGCAGTTCTTC; CDR3: CASSPPGTSWSNEQFF; size: .; J: TRBJ2-1; D: TRBD2; V: TRBV5-4
DNA: TGTGCCAGCAGTTACGGCGGGACAGAGAATGAGCAGTTCTTC; CDR3: CASSYGGTENEQFF; size: few; J: TRBJ2-1; D: .; V: TRBV6-5
DNA: TGTGCCAGCAGCTTAGGCGCGGGAGTTGAGACCCAGTACTTC; CDR3: CASSLGAGVETQYF; size: .; J: TRBJ2-5; D: TRBD2; V: TRBV7-9
DNA: TGTGCTAGTGCCGAGCGGGCGACGAACTACGAGCAGTACTTC; CDR3: CASAERATNYEQYF; size: few; J: TRBJ2-7; D: .; V: TRBV12-5
DNA: TGTGCCAGCACCGTAGGGGGGCTACTAGCCAAAAACATTCAGTACTTC; CDR3: CASTVGGLLAKNIQYF; size: .; J: TRBJ2-4; D: .; V: TRBV28
DNA: TGTGCCAGCATGGGACCGAGCACAGATACGCAGTATTTT; CDR3: CASMGPSTDTQYF; size: .; J: TRBJ2-3; D: .; V: TRBV4-2
DNA: TGTGCCAGCAGGCAGAACACCGGGGAGCTGTTTTTT; CDR3: CASRQNTGELFF; size: many; J: TRBJ2-2; D: .; V: TRBV14
DNA: TGTGCCAGCAGTTTAGAAGGGAGCAGCTCCTACAATGAGCAGTTCTTC; CDR3: CASSLEGSSSYNEQFF; size: many; J: TRBJ2-1; D: .; V: TRBV12-3/TRBV12-4
DNA: TGTGCCAGCAGCCTTACGACGGTGTCTAATGAAAAACTGTTTTTT; CDR3: CASSLTTVSNEKLFF; size: .; J: TRBJ1-4; D: .; V: TRBV7-9
DNA: TGCGCCAGCAGTCAGACTAGCGGGGGGTCCTCCTACAATGAGCAGTTCTTC; CDR3: CASSQTSGGSSYNEQFF; size: few; J: TRBJ2-1; D: TRBD2; V: TRBV4-3
DNA: TGTGCCAGCAGTTACGGCAGGCTTTATGGCTACACCTTC; CDR3: CASSYGRLYGYTF; size: few; J: TRBJ1-2; D: .; V: TRBV6-2/TRBV6-3
DNA: TGCGCCAGCAGCAGGGATGGATGGGAGAATGAGCAGTTCTTC; CDR3: CASSRDGWENEQFF; size: few; J: TRBJ2-1; D: .; V: TRBV5-1
DNA: TGTGCCAGCAGCCCCCGGGTGGTGAGCGGGGGTTACGAGCAGTACTTC; CDR3: CASSPRVVSGGYEQYF; size: .; J: TRBJ2-7; D: TRBD2; V: TRBV9
DNA: TGTGCCAGCAGCCCACGTATCGGCGGTGTGTCCCTCCACTTT; CDR3: CASSPRIGGVSLHF; size: few; J: TRBJ1-6; D: .; V: TRBV7-6
DNA: TGTGCCAGCAGTTACTCGAAATTAGGCGGCTATGGCTACACCTTC; CDR3: CASSYSKLGGYGYTF; size: few; J: TRBJ1-2; D: .; V: TRBV6-5
DNA: TGTGCCAGCAGCCGCTTCGCTTCTAACACCGGGGAGCTGTTTTTT; CDR3: CASSRFASNTGELFF; size: few; J: TRBJ2-2; D: .; V: TRBV3-1
DNA: TGCAGTGCTAGGACTAGCGGGGGCCAAGGAGGCACAGATACGCAGTATTTT; CDR3: CSARTSGGQGGTDTQYF; size: .; J: TRBJ2-3; D: TRBD2; V: TRBV20-1
DNA: TGTGCCAGCAGGACCGGGACGTATGGCTACACCTTC; CDR3: CASRTGTYGYTF; size: few; J: TRBJ1-2; D: .; V: TRBV27
DNA: TGTGCCAGCAGCTCCCAGGCAGCTCAAGAGACCCAGTACTTC; CDR3: CASSSQAAQETQYF; size: .; J: TRBJ2-5; D: .; V: TRBV5-4
DNA: TGTGCCAGCTCTCCAAGTTCGTTCGAGCAGTACTTC; CDR3: CASSPSSFEQYF; size: few; J: TRBJ2-7; D: .; V: TRBV18
DNA: TGTGCCAGCAGCTTAGTTCTTTCCTACAATGAGCAGTTCTTC; CDR3: CASSLVLSYNEQFF; size: many; J: TRBJ2-1; D: .; V: TRBV11-2